One sample yielded the 10 T cell receptor beta chains listed below, sequenced in a study of shared clonotypes between healthy human individuals. Libraries were prepared by immunoSEQ multiplex PCR; TCRdb keeps only in-frame clonotypes and omits some of them. The sample records about 2.3 million clones, more than 80% being singletons. Sequencing was done on a sample of naive CD4+ T cells from PBMCs. Regarding subset: CD45RA+ positively selected. These receptors were obtained from a man aged 18 to 30 in good health. Some clones in this sample may be carry-over from other donors' samples.

Note on this clone: The sample holds other DNA sequences that translate to the same CDR3. The V call is TRBV5-1, the J call TRBJ2-7; 9 bases are shared with TRBD2. Germline CDR1 SGHRS, CDR2 YFSETQ. J gave up 0 bases and V 0 bases, and 1 base lay outside the gene matches. The CDR3 consists of 15 residues. The CDR3: CASSLGSGSSYEQYF. The CDR3 bases are TGCGCCAGCAGCTTGGGTAGCGGGAGCTCCTACGAGCAGTACTTC.

The CDR3 sequence is CASTPGQGQIYEQYF. CDR3 nucleotides: TGTGCCAGCACCCCCGGACAGGGGCAAATCTACGAGCAGTACTTC. The V gene is TRBV7-3, the J gene TRBJ2-7, with TRBD1 matching over 9 bases. Germline CDR1 reads SGHTA; CDR2 reads FQGTGA. Trimming removed 7 bases from V and 3 bases from J; junction bases left unmatched: 10. The length of the CDR3 is 15 residues.

The chain recombines TRBV5-6 with TRBJ1-5; D is perhaps TRBD1 (6 bases). CDR1 is SGHDT, CDR2 YYEEEE, per germline. Trimming shortened V by 4 bases and J by 11 bases, and 22 bases separated the two germline ends. CDR3 length: 15 amino acids. This CDR3 reads CASSKRPQGTQAQHF. DNA for the CDR3: TGTGCCAGCAGCAAACGCCCCCAGGGGACCCAGGCCCAGCATTTT. Full variable domain (remainder filled in from reference TRBV5-6 and TRBJ1-5): DAGVTQSPTHLIKTRGQQVTLRCSPKSGHDTVSWYQQALGQGPQFIFQYYEEEERQRGNFPDRFSGHQFPNYSSELNVNALLLGDSALYLCASSKRPQGTQAQHFGDGTRLSIL.

The V call is TRBV27, the J call TRBJ2-4; D gene ambiguous. Germline CDR1 reads MNHEY; CDR2 reads SMNVEV (reference sequence). V lost 2 bases, J lost 2 bases, and 13 bases lay in between. The length of the CDR3 is 16 residues. The CDR3 spells CASSLRGGLTKNIQYF. DNA of the CDR3: TGTGCCAGCAGTTTAAGAGGCGGCCTGACCAAAAACATTCAGTACTTC.

This clone came up once. J is TRBJ2-3 and V is TRBV27; TRBD1 agrees at 7 bases. V lost 4 bases and J lost 2; bases outside the gene matches: 6. This CDR3 region has 15 residues. Germline lookup yields CDR1 MNHEY and CDR2 SMNVEV (reference sequence). The CDR3 region is CASSSWDSSTDTQYF. The CDR3 nucleotides are TGTGCCAGCAGTTCCTGGGACAGCTCCACAGATACGCAGTATTTT.

A note on this clone: In the same sample, other DNA sequences code for this CDR3. This chain connects TRBV19 to TRBJ1-3; D unresolved. The germline V gene has CDR1 LNHDA and CDR2 SQIVND (reference sequence). Trimming left V 3 bases short and J 4 bases short, with 4 bases between. The CDR3 runs 12 residues. CDR3 bases: TGTGCCAGTAGTATCCCGGGAAACACCATATATTTT. It codes for CASSIPGNTIYF.

The chain uses TRBV19 and TRBJ1-4; no definite D call. Germline values: CDR1 LNHDA, CDR2 SQIVND (reference sequence). The CDR3 spans 15 residues. Trimming cost V 4 bases and J 4 bases, with 13 bases left between them. The chain's CDR3 is CASSSRNPRNEKLFF. The CDR3 DNA is TGTGCCAGTAGTAGCCGGAACCCCCGTAATGAAAAACTGTTTTTT.

The V gene is TRBV5-1, the J gene TRBJ2-7, with TRBD2 as a possible D gene (5 bases). The length of the CDR3 is 14 residues. Germline assignment: CDR1 SGHRS and CDR2 YFSETQ. V was trimmed by 0 bases and J by 7 bases, leaving 14 bases between them. CDR3 in amino acids: CASSLDPGSGEQYF. The DNA for the CDR3 is TGCGCCAGCAGCTTGGATCCGGGCTCGGGGGAGCAGTACTTC.

The chain links TRBV19 to TRBJ2-1; D uncertain. Trimming removed 2 bases at V and 7 bases at J, with 6 bases between. Germline V gene lookup returns CDR1 LNHDA and CDR2 SQIVND (reference sequence). The CDR3 covers 12 residues. The CDR3 region is CASSILRNEQFF. The CDR3, as DNA: TGTGCCAGTAGTATACTTCGGAATGAGCAGTTCTTC.

V usage is TRBV5-1 and J usage is TRBJ1-4, with D possibly TRBD1 on 5 matching bases. CDR1 SGHRS and CDR2 YFSETQ come from the germline V gene. V shed 4 bases and J shed 2 bases, with 9 bases lying between them. The CDR3 extends over 14 amino acids. CDR3 nucleotide sequence: TGCGCCAGCAGCCCCGGGGGGACTAATGAAAAACTGTTTTTT. The encoded protein is CASSPGGTNEKLFF.